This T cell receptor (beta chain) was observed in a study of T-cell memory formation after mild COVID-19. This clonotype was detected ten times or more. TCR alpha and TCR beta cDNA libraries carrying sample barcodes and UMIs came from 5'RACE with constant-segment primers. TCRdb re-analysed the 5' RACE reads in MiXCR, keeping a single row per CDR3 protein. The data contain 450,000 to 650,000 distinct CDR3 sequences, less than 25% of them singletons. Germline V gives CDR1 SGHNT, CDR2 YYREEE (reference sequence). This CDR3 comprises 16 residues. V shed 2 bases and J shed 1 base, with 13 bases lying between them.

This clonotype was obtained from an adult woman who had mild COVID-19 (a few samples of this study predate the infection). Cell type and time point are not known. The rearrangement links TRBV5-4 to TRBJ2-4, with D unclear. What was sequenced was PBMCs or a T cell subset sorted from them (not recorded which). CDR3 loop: CASSLPGDRAKNIQYF. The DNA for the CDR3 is TGTGCCAGCAGCTTACCTGGGGATAGGGCCAAAAACATTCAGTACTTC.